Sequencing of this T cell receptor beta chain was carried out in a study of Graves' ophthalmopathy and Graves' hyperthyroidism. Points from the study as a whole: A roughly 80% specificity and 85% to 90% sensitivity were achieved by a 13-signature model that separated ophthalmopathy from stable hyperthyroidism.

Germline CDR1 SGHRS, CDR2 YFSETQ. The V and J ends lost 3 bases and 5 bases, in that order; junction bases with no gene match: 10. This CDR3 is 16 amino acids long. Concerning this clonotype itself: The target antigen is unknown.

Amplified TCR beta CDR3 regions were obtained using RNA transcripts as template. First-round RT-PCR employed HTBI primers, with a second-round multiplex PCR after it. TCRdb recomputed calls from the multiplex PCR reads with MiXCR, one row per CDR3 protein. The table records approximately 640,000 distinct CDR3 sequences, 35% to 50% of them present only once. The chain combines TRBV5-1 with TRBJ2-5; 10 bases fit TRBD2. The sequence derives from an adult man with Graves' ophthalmopathy. The sample comprised peripheral blood. The DNA for the CDR3 is TGCGCCAGCAGCTCGGGACTAGCGAGTGCTCGGGAGACCCAGTACTTC. This codes for CASSSGLASARETQYF.